This T cell receptor (beta chain) stems from a study of blood T cell repertoires in COVID-19. In the study overall: The origin of the acute and convalescent COVID-19 samples was the United States, Italy and Spain. In each case, the material was cDNA or gDNA derived from T cells, B-cell-depleted T cells, or PBMCs.

This CDR3 has 14 residues. In germline, CDR1 is SGDLS, CDR2 YYNGEE. Trimming removed 4 bases from V and 3 bases from J; junction bases left unmatched: 5. In the authors' methods: Amplification from reference gene primers served as the basis for estimated nucleated cell counts. Clones were sequenced by immunoSEQ multiplex PCR, and TCRdb holds only the in-frame ones, with some missing. From that table come the V and J calls and clone size; the DNA was used to work out D and trimming. The sample shows some 290,000 clones, about nine tenths of them seen only once. Seattle's cohort entered during active infection and was followed longitudinally. This clone is a singleton in its sample.

The receptor was isolated from a young woman with COVID-19, enrolled during active disease. Sequencing was performed on peripheral blood. This chain connects TRBV9 to TRBJ2-7, with TRBD1 identical over 9 bases. The CDR3 reads CASSSTGGGYEQYF. As DNA, the CDR3 is TGTGCCAGCAGCTCTACAGGGGGCGGCTACGAGCAGTACTTC. The full variable domain, its missing parts supplied by reference TRBV9 and TRBJ2-7, is DSGVTQTPKHLITATGQRVTLRCSPRSGDLSVYWYQQSLDQGLQFLIQYYNGEERAKGNILERFSAQQFPDLHSELNLSSLELGDSALYFCASSSTGGGYEQYFGPGTRLTVT.